The clone carrying this T cell receptor beta chain appeared once. This sample is drawn from a study of T cell clones after liver transplantation. Study as a whole: A pre-transplant mixed lymphocyte reaction with TCRbeta sequencing defined graft-donor-reactive clones followed in post-transplant blood.

CD3+CD4+ and CD3+CD8+ cells were FACS-sorted from thawed unstimulated PBMCs. Some clones are missing from TCRdb's copy, which holds only in-frame ones; the method was immunoSEQ multiplex PCR. This table holds approximately 55,000 clones, 70% to 80% found once. The CDR3 length is 15 residues. Germline CDR1 reads SGHNT; CDR2 reads YYREEE (reference sequence). J was trimmed by 4 bases and V by 4 bases; bases with no gene match: 6. The sample was CD4+ T cells from blood, taken before liver transplant. The TCR originated in a human donor who received a liver transplant. V is TRBV5-4 and J is TRBJ2-1; 9 nucleotides agree with TRBD2. The CDR3 is CASSRLAARYNEQFF. The CDR3 coding sequence is TGTGCCAGCAGCCGACTAGCGGCGAGATACAATGAGCAGTTCTTC. The complete variable domain, with remaining parts taken from reference TRBV5-4 and TRBJ2-1, reads ETGVTQSPTHLIKTRGQQVTLRCSSQSGHNTVSWYQQALGQGPQFIFQYYREEENGRGNFPPRFSGLQFPNYSSELNVNALELDDSALYLCASSRLAARYNEQFFGPGTRLTVL.